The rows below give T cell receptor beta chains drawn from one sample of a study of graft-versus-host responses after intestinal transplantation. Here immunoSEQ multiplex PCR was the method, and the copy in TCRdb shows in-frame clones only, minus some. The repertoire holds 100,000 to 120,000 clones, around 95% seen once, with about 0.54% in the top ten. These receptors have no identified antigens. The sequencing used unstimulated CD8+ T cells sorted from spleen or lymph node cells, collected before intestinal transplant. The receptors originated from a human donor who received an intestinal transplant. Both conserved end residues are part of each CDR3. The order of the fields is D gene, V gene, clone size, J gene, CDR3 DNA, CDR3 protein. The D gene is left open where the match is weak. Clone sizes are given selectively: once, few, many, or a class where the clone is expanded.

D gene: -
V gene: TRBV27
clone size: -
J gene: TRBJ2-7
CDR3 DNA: TGTGCCAGCAGTTCCCTTGGGTACCTATACGAGCAGTACTTC
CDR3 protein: CASSSLGYLYEQYF

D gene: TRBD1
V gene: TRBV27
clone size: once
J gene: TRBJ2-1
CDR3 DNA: TGTGCCGGCAGTCCGACAGGGCGTCCCTACAATGAGCAGTTCTTC
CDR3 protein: CAGSPTGRPYNEQFF

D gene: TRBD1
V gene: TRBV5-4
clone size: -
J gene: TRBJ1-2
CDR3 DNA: TGTGCCAGCAGCCTACCGGGACAGGGAAAAGATGGCTACACCTTC
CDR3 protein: CASSLPGQGKDGYTF

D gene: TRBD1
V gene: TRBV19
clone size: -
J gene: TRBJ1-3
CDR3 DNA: TGTGCCAGTAGTACCCCCAGGGGGCAAGGAAACACCATATATTTT
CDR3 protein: CASSTPRGQGNTIYF

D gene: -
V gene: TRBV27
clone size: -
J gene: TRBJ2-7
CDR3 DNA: TGTGCCAGCAGTTTATCGGCGCTGTCCTACGAGCAGTACTTC
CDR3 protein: CASSLSALSYEQYF

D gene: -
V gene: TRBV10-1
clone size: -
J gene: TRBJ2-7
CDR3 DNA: TGCGCCAGCAGTGGTGGGGTTGGCTACGAGCAGTACTTC
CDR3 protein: CASSGGVGYEQYF

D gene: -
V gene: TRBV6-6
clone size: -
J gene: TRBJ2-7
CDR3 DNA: TGTGCCAGCAGTTACGGCGAGCAGTACTTC
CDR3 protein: CASSYGEQYF

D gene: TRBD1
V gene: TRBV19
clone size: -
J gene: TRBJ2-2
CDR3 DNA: TGTGCCAGTAGTCTTACAGGGGGCTTCGGGGAGCTGTTTTTT
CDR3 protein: CASSLTGGFGELFF

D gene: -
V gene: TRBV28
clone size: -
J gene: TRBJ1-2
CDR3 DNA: TGTGCCAGCAGTTTAGAGGGACAACCGCCTCATGGCTACACCTTC
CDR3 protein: CASSLEGQPPHGYTF

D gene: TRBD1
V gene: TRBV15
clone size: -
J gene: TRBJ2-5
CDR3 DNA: TGTGCCACCAGCAGAGACACCGGGACAGGGGCAGAGACCCAGTACTTC
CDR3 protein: CATSRDTGTGAETQYF

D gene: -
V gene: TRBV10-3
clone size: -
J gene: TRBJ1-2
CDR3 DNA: TGTGCCATCAGTGAGACCTCTAGGCACTCTCTACATGGCTACACCTTC
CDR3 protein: CAISETSRHSLHGYTF

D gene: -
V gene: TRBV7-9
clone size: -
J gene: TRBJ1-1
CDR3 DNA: TGTGCCAGCAGCCCCGACACTGAAGCTTTCTTT
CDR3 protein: CASSPDTEAFF

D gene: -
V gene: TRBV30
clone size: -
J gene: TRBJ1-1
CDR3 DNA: TGTGCCTGGGAAGGCATTGGGACTGAAGCTTTCTTT
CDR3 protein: CAWEGIGTEAFF

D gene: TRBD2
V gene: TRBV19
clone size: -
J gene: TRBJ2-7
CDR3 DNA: TGTGCCAGTAGTTGGGCGGGAGGGACCTACGAGCAGTACTTC
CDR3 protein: CASSWAGGTYEQYF

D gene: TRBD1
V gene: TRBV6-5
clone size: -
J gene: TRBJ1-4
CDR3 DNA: TGTGCCAGCAGTTACTCGAAATGGGGACAGGGTGAAAAACTGTTTTTT
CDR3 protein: CASSYSKWGQGEKLFF

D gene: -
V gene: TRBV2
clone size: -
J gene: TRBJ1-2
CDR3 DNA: TGTGCCAGCAGTGAAGCGCTTCGGGGCGACTATGGCTACACCTTC
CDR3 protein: CASSEALRGDYGYTF

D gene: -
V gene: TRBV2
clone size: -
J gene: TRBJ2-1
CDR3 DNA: TGTGCCAGCAGGGGACTGGGCTACAATGAGCAGTTCTTC
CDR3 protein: CASRGLGYNEQFF

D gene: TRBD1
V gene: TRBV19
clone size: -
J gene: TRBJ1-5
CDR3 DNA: TGTGCCAGTAGTAGTGGGAGACAGGGGAATCAGCCCCAGCATTTT
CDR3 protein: CASSSGRQGNQPQHF

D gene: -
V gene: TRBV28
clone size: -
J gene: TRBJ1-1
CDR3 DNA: TGTGCCAGCAGTCCGGGACGGACATCAGCTTTCTTT
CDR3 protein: CASSPGRTSAFF

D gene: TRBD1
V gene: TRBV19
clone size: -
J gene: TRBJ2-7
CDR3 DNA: TGTGCCAGTAGTTCTTCCGGGACAGGGATCTTGGAGCAGTACTTC
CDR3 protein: CASSSSGTGILEQYF

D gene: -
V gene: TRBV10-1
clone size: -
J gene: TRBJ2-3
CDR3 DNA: TGCGCCAGCAGTAACCGGGAGGCGGGGGCCACAGATACGCAGTATTTT
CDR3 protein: CASSNREAGATDTQYF

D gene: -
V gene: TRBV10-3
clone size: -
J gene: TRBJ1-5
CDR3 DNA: TGTGCCATCAGTGAGTACAATCAGCCCCAGCATTTT
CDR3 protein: CAISEYNQPQHF